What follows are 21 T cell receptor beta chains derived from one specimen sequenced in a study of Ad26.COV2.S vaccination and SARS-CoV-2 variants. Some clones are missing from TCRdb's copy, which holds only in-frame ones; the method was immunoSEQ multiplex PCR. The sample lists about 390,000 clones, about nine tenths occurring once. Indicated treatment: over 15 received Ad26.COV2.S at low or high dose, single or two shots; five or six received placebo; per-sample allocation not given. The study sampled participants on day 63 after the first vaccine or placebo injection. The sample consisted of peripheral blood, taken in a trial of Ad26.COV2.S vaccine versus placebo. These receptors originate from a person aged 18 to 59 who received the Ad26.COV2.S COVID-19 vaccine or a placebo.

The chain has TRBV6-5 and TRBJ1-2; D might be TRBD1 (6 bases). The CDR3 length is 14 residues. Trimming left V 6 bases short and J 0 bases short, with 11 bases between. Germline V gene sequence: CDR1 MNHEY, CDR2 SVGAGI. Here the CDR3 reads CASRWDIPNYGYTF. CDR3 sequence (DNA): TGTGCCAGCAGATGGGACATCCCTAACTATGGCTACACCTTC.

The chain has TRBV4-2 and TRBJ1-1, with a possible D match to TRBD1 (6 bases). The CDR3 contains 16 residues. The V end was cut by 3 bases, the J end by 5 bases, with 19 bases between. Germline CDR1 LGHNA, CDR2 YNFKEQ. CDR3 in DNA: TGTGCCAGCAGCCACGGAACAGGGCGAAGAGGAACTGAAGCTTTCTTT. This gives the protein CASSHGTGRRGTEAFF.

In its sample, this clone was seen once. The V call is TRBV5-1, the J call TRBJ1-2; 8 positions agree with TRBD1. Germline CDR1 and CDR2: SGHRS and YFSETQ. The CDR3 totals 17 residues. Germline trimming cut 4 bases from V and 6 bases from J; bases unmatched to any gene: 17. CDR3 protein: CASSPRTGRDDYHGYTF. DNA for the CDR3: TGCGCCAGCAGCCCCCGGACAGGGAGAGATGATTACCATGGCTACACCTTC. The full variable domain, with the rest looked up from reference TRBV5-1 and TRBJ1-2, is KAGVTQTPRYLIKTRGQQVTLSCSPISGHRSVSWYQQTPGQGLQFLFEYFSETQRNKGNFPGRFSGRQFSNSRSEMNVSTLELGDSALYLCASSPRTGRDDYHGYTFGSGTRLTVV.

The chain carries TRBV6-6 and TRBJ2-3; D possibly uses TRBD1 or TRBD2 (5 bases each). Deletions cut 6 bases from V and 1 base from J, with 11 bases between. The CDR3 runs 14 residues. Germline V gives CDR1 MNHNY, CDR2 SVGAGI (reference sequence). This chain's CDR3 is CASRPGTGTDTQYF. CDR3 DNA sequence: TGTGCCAGCAGGCCAGGGACGGGCACAGATACGCAGTATTTT.

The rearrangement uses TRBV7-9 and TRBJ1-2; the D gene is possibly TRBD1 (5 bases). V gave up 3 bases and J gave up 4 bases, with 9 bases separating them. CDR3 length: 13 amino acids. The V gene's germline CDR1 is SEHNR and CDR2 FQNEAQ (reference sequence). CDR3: CASSFDSPYGYTF. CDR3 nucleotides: TGTGCCAGCAGCTTTGACAGCCCCTATGGCTACACCTTC.

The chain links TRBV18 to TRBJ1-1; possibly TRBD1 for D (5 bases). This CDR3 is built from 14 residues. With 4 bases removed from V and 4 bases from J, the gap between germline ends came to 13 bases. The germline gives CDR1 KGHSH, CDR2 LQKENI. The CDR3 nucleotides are TGTGCCAGCTCACGAGTTCTTGGGGGCACTGAAGCTTTCTTT. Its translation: CASSRVLGGTEAFF.

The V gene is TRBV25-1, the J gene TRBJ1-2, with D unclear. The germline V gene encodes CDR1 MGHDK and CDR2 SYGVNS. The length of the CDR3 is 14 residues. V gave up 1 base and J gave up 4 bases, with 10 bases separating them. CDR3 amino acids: CASSELWSSYGYTF. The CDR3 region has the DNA TGTGCCAGCAGTGAATTGTGGTCGTCCTATGGCTACACCTTC.

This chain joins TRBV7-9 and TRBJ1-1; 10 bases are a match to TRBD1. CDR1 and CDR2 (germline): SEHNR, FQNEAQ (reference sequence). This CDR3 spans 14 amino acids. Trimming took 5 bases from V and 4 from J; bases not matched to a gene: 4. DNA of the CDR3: TGTGCCAGCAGCCATGGACAGGGGGGCACTGAAGCTTTCTTT. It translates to CASSHGQGGTEAFF.

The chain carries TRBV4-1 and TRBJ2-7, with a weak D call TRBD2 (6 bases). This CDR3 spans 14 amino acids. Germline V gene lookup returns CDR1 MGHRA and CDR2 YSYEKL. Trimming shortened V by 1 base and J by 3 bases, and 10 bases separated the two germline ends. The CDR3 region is CASSQAPGDYEQYF. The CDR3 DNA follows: TGCGCCAGCAGCCAAGCCCCGGGGGACTACGAGCAGTACTTC.

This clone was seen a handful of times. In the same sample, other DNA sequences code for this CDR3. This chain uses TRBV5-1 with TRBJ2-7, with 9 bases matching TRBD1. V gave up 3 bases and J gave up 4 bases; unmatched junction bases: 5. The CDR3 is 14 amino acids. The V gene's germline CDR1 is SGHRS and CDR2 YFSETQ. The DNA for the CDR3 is TGCGCCAGCAGCTCCGGGACAGGGAGTTACGAGCAGTACTTC. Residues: CASSSGTGSYEQYF.

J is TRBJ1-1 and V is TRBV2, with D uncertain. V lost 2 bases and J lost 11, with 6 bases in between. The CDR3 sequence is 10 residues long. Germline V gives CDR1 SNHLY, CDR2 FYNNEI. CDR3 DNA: TGTGCCAGCAGTGAATTTGAGGCTTTCTTT. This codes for CASSEFEAFF.

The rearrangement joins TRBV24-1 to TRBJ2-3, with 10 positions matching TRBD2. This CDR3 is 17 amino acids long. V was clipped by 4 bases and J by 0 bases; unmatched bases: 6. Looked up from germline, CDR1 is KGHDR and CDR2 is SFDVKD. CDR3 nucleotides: TGTGCCACCAGTGACAACGGACTAGCGGAAAGCACAGATACGCAGTATTTT. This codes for CATSDNGLAESTDTQYF.

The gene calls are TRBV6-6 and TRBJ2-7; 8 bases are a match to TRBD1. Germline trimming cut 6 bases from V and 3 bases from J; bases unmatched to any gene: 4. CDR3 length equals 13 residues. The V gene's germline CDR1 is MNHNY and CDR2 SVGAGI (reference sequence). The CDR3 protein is CASRVTGGYEQYF. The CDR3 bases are TGTGCCAGCAGGGTTACAGGGGGCTACGAGCAGTACTTC.

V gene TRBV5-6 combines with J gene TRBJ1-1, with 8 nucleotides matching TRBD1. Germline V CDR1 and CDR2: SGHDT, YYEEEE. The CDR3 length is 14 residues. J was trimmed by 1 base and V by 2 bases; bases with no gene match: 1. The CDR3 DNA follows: TGTGCCAGCAGCTTCGGGACAGGGAACACTGAAGCTTTCTTT. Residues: CASSFGTGNTEAFF.

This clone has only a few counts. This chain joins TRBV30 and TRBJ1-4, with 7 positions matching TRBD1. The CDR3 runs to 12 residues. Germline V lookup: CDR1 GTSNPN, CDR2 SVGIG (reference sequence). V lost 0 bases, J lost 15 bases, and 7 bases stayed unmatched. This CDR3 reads CAWSVLGQRVFF. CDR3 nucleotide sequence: TGTGCCTGGAGTGTACTGGGACAGCGGGTGTTTTTT.

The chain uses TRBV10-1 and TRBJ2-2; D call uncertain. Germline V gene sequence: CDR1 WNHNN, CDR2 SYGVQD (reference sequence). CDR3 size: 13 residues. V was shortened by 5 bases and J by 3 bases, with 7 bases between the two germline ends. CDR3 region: CASSTQYTGELFF. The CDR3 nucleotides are TGCGCCAGCAGTACCCAGTACACCGGGGAGCTGTTTTTT.

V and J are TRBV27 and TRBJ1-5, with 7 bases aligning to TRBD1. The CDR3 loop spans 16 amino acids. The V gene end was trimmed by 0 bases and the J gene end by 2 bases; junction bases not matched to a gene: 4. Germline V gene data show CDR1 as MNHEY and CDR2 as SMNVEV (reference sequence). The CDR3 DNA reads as TGTGCCAGCAGTTTATCGGGACAGACTGGCAATCAGCCCCAGCATTTT. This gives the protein CASSLSGQTGNQPQHF.

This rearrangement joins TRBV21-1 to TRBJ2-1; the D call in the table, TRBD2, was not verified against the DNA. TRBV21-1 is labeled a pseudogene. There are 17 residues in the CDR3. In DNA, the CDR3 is TGTGCCAGCAGCAAATTTCAGCGGGGGGGCTCCTACAATGAGCAGTTCTTC. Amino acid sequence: CASSKFQRGGSYNEQFF.

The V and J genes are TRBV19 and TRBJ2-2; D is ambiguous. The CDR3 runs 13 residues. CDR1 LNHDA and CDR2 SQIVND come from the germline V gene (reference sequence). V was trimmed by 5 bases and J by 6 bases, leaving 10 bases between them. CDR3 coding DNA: TGTGCCAGTAGTTCCAAGTATCCCGGGGAGCTGTTTTTT. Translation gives CASSSKYPGELFF.

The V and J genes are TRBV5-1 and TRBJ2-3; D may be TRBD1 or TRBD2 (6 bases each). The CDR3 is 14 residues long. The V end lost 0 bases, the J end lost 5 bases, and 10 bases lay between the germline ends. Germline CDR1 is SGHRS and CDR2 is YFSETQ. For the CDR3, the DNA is TGCGCCAGCAGCTTGGAGGGGGGAAAAGATACGCAGTATTTT. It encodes CASSLEGGKDTQYF. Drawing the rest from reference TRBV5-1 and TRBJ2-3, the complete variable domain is KAGVTQTPRYLIKTRGQQVTLSCSPISGHRSVSWYQQTPGQGLQFLFEYFSETQRNKGNFPGRFSGRQFSNSRSEMNVSTLELGDSALYLCASSLEGGKDTQYFGPGTRLTVL.

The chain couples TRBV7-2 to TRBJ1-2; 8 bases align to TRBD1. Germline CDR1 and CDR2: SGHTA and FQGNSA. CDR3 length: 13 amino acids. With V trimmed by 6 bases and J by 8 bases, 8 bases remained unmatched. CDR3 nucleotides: TGTGCCAGCAGGACAGGGGATCGGGGCGGCTACACCTTC. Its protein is CASRTGDRGGYTF.